The clone carrying this TCR beta chain has more than one count but fewer than ten. Its antigen is still unknown. The sample comes from a study of human T cells and chemical hapten exposure. Points from the study as a whole: Counts of expanded TCRs (at PT1) showed a positive correlation with patch test score.

The CDR3 has 15 amino acids. In germline, CDR1 is MDHEN, CDR2 SYDVKM. V was pared by 5 bases and J by 7 bases, with 11 bases of the junction left unmatched. Each CDR3 protein is one row after TCRdb ran MiXCR on the RACE reads. The table has around 200,000 distinct CDR3 sequences, 20% to 25% seen once. As for time point: patch test 3, about 24 weeks after DPC sensitization. Described treatment: therapeutic diphenylcyclopropenone sensitization with weekly scalp DPC. Someone pulled total RNA out of unfractionated whole blood. The TCR was taken from a woman in her thirties or forties with alopecia areata. Some clones in this sample may be carry-over from other donors' samples. V is TRBV28 and J is TRBJ2-1; 7 bases line up with TRBD2. The starting material was whole blood, obtained in connection with sensitization to the hapten diphenylcyclopropenone (DPC). The CDR3 sequence: CASSPSSGGRNEQFF. For the CDR3, the DNA is TGTGCCAGCAGTCCATCTTCGGGGGGTCGGAATGAGCAGTTCTTC.